The rows below give T cell receptor beta chains drawn from one sample of a study of T cells in localized non-small cell lung cancer. The data were produced by immunoSEQ multiplex PCR, yet TCRdb's version contains in-frame clones alone and is incomplete. This table has under 35,000 clones, roughly 87% appearing once. Specimen: peripheral blood mononuclear cells, collected before any cancer treatment. These receptors all come from a woman aged 35 to 70 with stage III lung adenocarcinoma. CDR3s include the opening cysteine and the closing phenylalanine or tryptophan. The D gene is left open where the match is weak. A clone size is listed for some rows: how often the clone was seen (once, few, many), or a class if it is expanded.

d_call j_call clone_size v_call cdr3_aa cdr3_nt
TRBD2 TRBJ2-2 . TRBV9 CASSVDSGTSGRAGELFF TGTGCCAGCAGCGTAGACTCTGGGACTAGCGGGAGGGCCGGGGAGCTGTTTTTT
TRBD2 TRBJ2-1 . TRBV28 CASSGPTSGGYNEQFF TGTGCCAGCAGTGGTCCGACTAGCGGGGGATACAATGAGCAGTTCTTC
. TRBJ1-5 . TRBV28 CASKYRFGRGNSNQPQHF TGTGCCAGTAAATATCGATTCGGCCGGGGGAATAGCAATCAGCCCCAGCATTTT
TRBD2 TRBJ2-1 . TRBV5-1 CASSPGGAQYNEQFF TGCGCCAGCAGCCCGGGAGGGGCGCAATACAATGAGCAGTTCTTC
. TRBJ1-2 . TRBV7-9 CASSLDRGLTNYGYTF TGTGCCAGCAGCTTAGACAGAGGCCTTACTAACTATGGCTACACCTTC
. TRBJ1-3 few TRBV10-3 CAISRDFSGNTIYF TGTGCCATCAGTAGGGATTTCTCTGGAAACACCATATATTTT
. TRBJ1-2 once TRBV19 CASSGTTPSYGYTF TGTGCCAGTAGTGGGACAACTCCGTCCTATGGCTACACCTTC
. TRBJ1-3 . TRBV10-1 CASRGHGLEGNTIYF TGCGCCAGCAGGGGCCATGGCTTGGAGGGAAACACCATATATTTT
. TRBJ1-4 . TRBV18 CASSPPSSGEKLFF TGTGCCAGCTCACCTCCATCGTCGGGTGAAAAACTGTTTTTT
. TRBJ1-1 . TRBV11-3 CASSLEYGTEAFF TGTGCCAGCAGCTTAGAATATGGCACTGAAGCTTTCTTT
. TRBJ2-5 . TRBV28 CAISTQETQYF TGTGCCATCTCCACCCAAGAGACCCAGTACTTC
. TRBJ1-5 . TRBV7-3 CASSLTLKGGVNQPQHF TGTGCCAGCAGCTTAACGTTAAAGGGGGGAGTCAATCAGCCCCAGCATTTT
. TRBJ2-5 once TRBV19 CASSIGVGQETQYF TGTGCCAGTAGTATAGGCGTGGGGCAAGAGACCCAGTACTTC
. TRBJ2-7 . TRBV9 CASSVATGYEQYF TGTGCCAGCAGCGTAGCTACGGGGTACGAGCAGTACTTC
. TRBJ1-1 medium-sized TRBV28 CASSSGPTEAFF TGTGCCAGCAGTTCAGGGCCCACTGAAGCTTTCTTT
. TRBJ1-3 . TRBV7-9 CASSLPKQGGNTIYF TGTGCCAGCAGCTTACCCAAACAGGGCGGAAACACCATATATTTT
. TRBJ1-1 . TRBV30 CAWSVLWGQTEAFF TGTGCCTGGAGTGTACTATGGGGGCAGACTGAAGCTTTCTTT
. TRBJ2-5 . TRBV7-9 CASSQKRGIGETQYF TGTGCCAGCAGCCAAAAGAGAGGGATAGGGGAGACCCAGTACTTC
TRBD1 TRBJ2-7 . TRBV29-1 CSGGQGEGYEQYF TGCAGCGGCGGACAGGGGGAGGGGTACGAGCAGTACTTC
. TRBJ1-2 . TRBV10-2 CASRNEGTYGYTF TGCGCCAGCAGAAATGAAGGGACCTATGGCTACACCTTC
. TRBJ2-3 . TRBV29-1 CSVEDSSADTQYF TGCAGCGTTGAAGATTCTAGTGCGGATACGCAGTATTTT
. TRBJ1-2 . TRBV30 CAWSVVRAYGYTF TGTGCCTGGAGTGTGGTGAGGGCCTATGGCTACACCTTC
. TRBJ1-2 . TRBV6-4 CASRPSGSALGGYTF TGTGCCAGCAGACCCTCGGGGTCCGCCTTGGGGGGCTACACCTTC
. TRBJ1-1 . TRBV11-3 CASSLGRNTEAFF TGTGCCAGCAGCTTGGGAAGGAACACTGAAGCTTTCTTT